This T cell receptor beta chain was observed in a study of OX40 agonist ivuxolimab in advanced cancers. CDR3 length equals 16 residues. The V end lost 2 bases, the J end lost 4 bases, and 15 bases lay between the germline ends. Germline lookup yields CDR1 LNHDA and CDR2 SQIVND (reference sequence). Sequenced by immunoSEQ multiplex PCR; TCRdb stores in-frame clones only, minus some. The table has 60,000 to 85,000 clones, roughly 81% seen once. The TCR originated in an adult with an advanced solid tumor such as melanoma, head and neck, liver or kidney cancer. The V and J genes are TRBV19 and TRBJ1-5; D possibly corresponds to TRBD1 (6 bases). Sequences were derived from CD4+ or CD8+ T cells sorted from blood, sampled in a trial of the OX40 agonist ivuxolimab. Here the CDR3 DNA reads TGTGCCAGTAGTATACGCACAGGGACCCCTAATCAGCCCCAGCATTTT. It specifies CASSIRTGTPNQPQHF.